These T cell receptor beta chains were read from a single sample in a study of molecular identifiers for immune sequencing clone quantification. One entry per CDR3 protein, called by TCRdb with MiXCR from the PCR reads. The sample includes around 320,000 distinct CDR3 sequences, roughly a quarter seen only once; the top ten take around 0.74%. Specimen: naive CD8+ T cells from blood, with Jurkat cell RNA spiked in. All receptors derive from a human donor in good health. Some libraries in this study had Jurkat cell RNA spiked in. The CDR3 runs from the conserved cysteine through the conserved F or W. D genes are given only for firm matches. Expanded clones are given a class, and other clones once, few, many or no size at all.

j_call: TRBJ2-3; clone_size: few; v_call: TRBV18; d_call: TRBD2; cdr3_aa: CASSPPGGGFTDTQYF; cdr3_nt: TGTGCCAGCTCACCCCCGGGGGGGGGTTTCACAGATACGCAGTATTTT
j_call: TRBJ1-1; clone_size: few; v_call: TRBV11-2; d_call: NA; cdr3_aa: CASSRLDQKDFF; cdr3_nt: TGTGCCAGCAGCCGCTTAGACCAGAAGGATTTCTTT
j_call: TRBJ1-5; clone_size: NA; v_call: TRBV7-9; d_call: NA; cdr3_aa: CASSLTREPQHF; cdr3_nt: TGTGCCAGCAGCTTGACAAGAGAGCCCCAGCATTTT
j_call: TRBJ2-7; clone_size: NA; v_call: TRBV5-1; d_call: TRBD2; cdr3_aa: CASSMGLAGAYEQYF; cdr3_nt: TGCGCCAGCAGCATGGGACTAGCGGGAGCTTACGAGCAGTACTTC
j_call: TRBJ2-3; clone_size: NA; v_call: TRBV27; d_call: NA; cdr3_aa: CASSPRVSTPLGVDTQYF; cdr3_nt: TGTGCCAGCAGTCCCCGCGTTAGTACACCCTTAGGGGTGGATACGCAGTATTTT
j_call: TRBJ1-2; clone_size: NA; v_call: TRBV7-9; d_call: TRBD1; cdr3_aa: CASSLSRTGGYGYTF; cdr3_nt: TGTGCCAGCAGCTTATCGCGGACAGGGGGCTATGGCTACACCTTC
j_call: TRBJ2-3; clone_size: many; v_call: TRBV4-3; d_call: TRBD2; cdr3_aa: CASSQELAGWTDTQYF; cdr3_nt: TGCGCCAGCAGCCAAGAATTAGCGGGGTGGACAGATACGCAGTATTTT
j_call: TRBJ2-7; clone_size: few; v_call: TRBV4-1; d_call: NA; cdr3_aa: CASSQKFPGLYEQYF; cdr3_nt: TGCGCCAGCAGCCAGAAATTTCCGGGACTCTACGAGCAGTACTTC
j_call: TRBJ2-3; clone_size: few; v_call: TRBV2; d_call: NA; cdr3_aa: CASIYRVGSTDTQYF; cdr3_nt: TGTGCCAGCATTTACAGGGTTGGGAGTACAGATACGCAGTATTTT
j_call: TRBJ1-2; clone_size: NA; v_call: TRBV19; d_call: NA; cdr3_aa: CASTPSAGNYGYTF; cdr3_nt: TGTGCCAGTACCCCTTCAGCCGGTAACTATGGCTACACCTTC
j_call: TRBJ1-1; clone_size: NA; v_call: TRBV29-1; d_call: TRBD1; cdr3_aa: CSVHQGAWTEAFF; cdr3_nt: TGCAGCGTTCATCAGGGGGCCTGGACTGAAGCTTTCTTT
j_call: TRBJ2-5; clone_size: NA; v_call: TRBV5-1; d_call: TRBD2; cdr3_aa: CASSLEVRLAGGRETQYF; cdr3_nt: TGCGCCAGCAGCTTGGAGGTCCGTCTAGCGGGGGGGCGGGAGACCCAGTACTTC
j_call: TRBJ1-1; clone_size: few; v_call: TRBV6-2/TRBV6-3; d_call: NA; cdr3_aa: CASSLTFGGTEAFF; cdr3_nt: NA
j_call: TRBJ1-5; clone_size: many; v_call: TRBV7-6; d_call: NA; cdr3_aa: CASSLRDSNQPQHF; cdr3_nt: TGTGCCAGCAGCCTACGGGACAGCAATCAGCCCCAGCATTTT
j_call: TRBJ1-1; clone_size: many; v_call: TRBV29-1; d_call: NA; cdr3_aa: CSVSGGETTEAFF; cdr3_nt: TGCAGCGTTTCCGGCGGTGAGACCACTGAAGCTTTCTTT
j_call: TRBJ2-7; clone_size: NA; v_call: TRBV27; d_call: TRBD2; cdr3_aa: CASGGMGISGGLYEQYF; cdr3_nt: TGTGCCAGCGGGGGGATGGGGATTAGCGGGGGACTATATGAGCAGTACTTC